One sample yielded the 18 T cell receptor beta chains listed below, sequenced in a study of CD8 T cells in Susac syndrome. It was with random hexamers that about 0.45 to 1 ug RNA was reverse transcribed. From the immunoSEQ multiplex PCR reads, TCRdb called clonotypes with MiXCR, one entry per CDR3 protein. Of fewer than 200,000 distinct CDR3 sequences detected, roughly 92% appear once; the ten largest clones hold around 0.096%. The sample taken for sequencing was CD4+ T cells from PBMCs. The source is a human donor in good health.

The chain carries TRBV20-1 and TRBJ2-3; D remains ambiguous. This CDR3 has 13 amino acids. V was pared by 6 bases and J by 2 bases, with 12 bases between. CDR1 DFQATT and CDR2 SNEGSKA come from the germline V gene (reference sequence). The CDR3 sequence: CSANHAPTDTQYF. CDR3 coding DNA: TGCAGTGCCAACCATGCCCCCACAGATACGCAGTATTTT.

The rearrangement uses TRBV19 and TRBJ2-7; 11 nucleotides line up with TRBD1. V lost 4 bases to trimming and J lost 4 bases; unmatched junction nucleotides: 6. The CDR3 sequence is 15 residues long. Germline loops: CDR1 LNHDA, CDR2 SQIVND (reference sequence). As DNA, the CDR3 is TGTGCCAGTAGTACCTCGGGACAGGGGGGATACGAGCAGTACTTC. Translated: CASSTSGQGGYEQYF.

The chain has TRBV7-8 and TRBJ1-5; 9 bases agree with TRBD1. V was pared by 5 bases and J by 5 bases, with 4 bases of the junction left unmatched. CDR3 size: 14 residues. Germline V gene data show CDR1 as SGHVS and CDR2 as FQNEAQ. The CDR3 bases are TGTGCCAGCAGCGAGGGACAGGGAGATCAGCCCCAGCATTTT. The encoded protein is CASSEGQGDQPQHF.

The V gene is TRBV9, the J gene TRBJ1-1; D is unclear. The CDR3 is 15 residues long. Trimming removed 0 bases at V and 0 bases at J, with 9 bases between. The germline CDR1 and CDR2 sequences are SGDLS and YYNGEE. The CDR3 DNA reads TGTGCCAGCAGCGTAGTACCGGGCTTGAACACTGAAGCTTTCTTT. Translating it yields CASSVVPGLNTEAFF.

V is TRBV5-1 and J is TRBJ1-2; 7 bases fit TRBD1. CDR1 and CDR2 (germline): SGHRS, YFSETQ. CDR3 size: 15 residues. The V segment lost 4 bases and the J segment 3 bases; nucleotides outside the gene matches: 9. This chain's CDR3 is CASSPGTGAYYGYTF. In nucleotides, the CDR3 is TGCGCCAGCAGCCCCGGTACAGGGGCCTACTATGGCTACACCTTC. The variable domain in full, with the rest retrieved from reference TRBV5-1 and TRBJ1-2, is KAGVTQTPRYLIKTRGQQVTLSCSPISGHRSVSWYQQTPGQGLQFLFEYFSETQRNKGNFPGRFSGRQFSNSRSEMNVSTLELGDSALYLCASSPGTGAYYGYTFGSGTRLTVV.

The gene calls are TRBV27 and TRBJ1-6; D is uncertain. The germline gives CDR1 MNHEY, CDR2 SMNVEV (reference sequence). Trimming removed 3 bases at V and 13 bases at J, with 16 bases between. The length of the CDR3 is 14 residues. CDR3 residues: CASSFGQPNVPLHF. CDR3 DNA: TGTGCCAGCAGTTTCGGGCAGCCGAATGTCCCCCTCCACTTT.

The chain uses TRBV11-3 and TRBJ2-4; 12 positions match TRBD1. This CDR3 region has 14 residues. The V and J ends lost 5 bases and 9 bases, in that order; junction bases with no gene match: 5. The germline CDR1 and CDR2 sequences are SGHNT and YENEEA. The CDR3 nucleotides read TGTGCCAGCAGCCCGGGGACAGGGGGCGGCATTCAGTACTTC. This translates into CASSPGTGGGIQYF. Complete variable domain (other parts from reference TRBV11-3 and TRBJ2-4): EAGVVQSPRYKIIEKKQPVAFWCNPISGHNTLYWYLQNLGQGPELLIRYENEEAVDDSQLPKDRFSAERLKGVDSTLKIQPAELGDSAVYLCASSPGTGGGIQYFGAGTRLSVL.

This chain joins TRBV7-2 and TRBJ1-5, with D tentatively TRBD1 (6 bases). Germline values: CDR1 SGHTA, CDR2 FQGNSA. The CDR3 covers 16 residues. The ends were cut back, 5 bases at V and 4 bases at J, with 18 bases in the middle. The CDR3 DNA reads TGTGCCAGCAGCACGGGAGGGGGGGCGTCTAATCAGCCCCAGCATTTT. It encodes CASSTGGGASNQPQHF.

The rearrangement joins TRBV5-6 to TRBJ2-3; 8 bases map to TRBD2. Germline V lookup: CDR1 SGHDT, CDR2 YYEEEE. CDR3 length equals 17 residues. The V segment lost 4 bases and the J segment 5 bases; nucleotides outside the gene matches: 15. The CDR3 protein is CASSRSLAGLLRDTQYF. The DNA of the CDR3 is TGTGCCAGCAGCCGTTCCCTAGCGGGCTTGTTACGAGATACGCAGTATTTT.

This chain links TRBV15 with TRBJ1-2, with 10 bases identical to TRBD1. CDR3 length: 17 amino acids. Germline CDR1 LNHNV, CDR2 YYDKDF (reference sequence). V lost 0 bases to trimming and J lost 7 bases; unmatched junction nucleotides: 11. CDR3 nucleotide sequence: TGTGCCACCAGCAGAGATTTGGAGTGGACAGGGGGATTTGGCTACACCTTC. This translates into CATSRDLEWTGGFGYTF.

The V call is TRBV5-4, the J call TRBJ2-5, with 14 bases identical to TRBD2. The germline CDR1 and CDR2 sequences are SGHNT and YYREEE (reference sequence). J lost 2 bases, V lost 0 bases, and 3 bases had no gene match. This CDR3 is 17 amino acids long. The CDR3 DNA follows: TGTGCCAGCAGCTTGGGCGGACTAGCGGGGGGACAAGAGACCCAGTACTTC. This sequence encodes CASSLGGLAGGQETQYF.

In its sample, this clonotype was seen once. This chain uses TRBV10-3 with TRBJ1-1, with TRBD1 as a possible D gene (5 bases). V shed 0 bases and J shed 11 bases, with 10 bases lying between them. The germline V gene has CDR1 ENHRY and CDR2 SYGVKD. This CDR3 has 12 amino acids. Here the CDR3 DNA reads TGTGCCATCAGTGAGTCCAGGGTGGGGGCTTTCTTT. Its translation is CAISESRVGAFF.

This clonotype was recorded only once. The chain is built from TRBV5-1 and TRBJ1-1; tentative D call: TRBD1 (5 bases). Trimming shortened V by 5 bases and J by 8 bases, and 13 bases separated the two germline ends. The CDR3 is 12 amino acids. The V gene's germline CDR1 is SGHRS and CDR2 YFSETQ. CDR3 coding DNA: TGCGCCAGCAGAACTGGGGGATCAGAAGCTTTCTTT. Its protein is CASRTGGSEAFF.

This sequence joins TRBV7-2 and TRBJ1-6, with TRBD1 identical over 7 bases. The length of the CDR3 is 12 residues. The V gene's germline CDR1 is SGHTA and CDR2 FQGNSA. After removal of 4 bases from V and 14 bases from J, the junction contained 5 bases not matched to a gene. CDR3 protein: CASSSFDRALHF. In DNA form, the CDR3 reads TGTGCCAGCAGCTCATTCGACAGGGCCCTCCACTTT.

This rearrangement joins TRBV4-2 to TRBJ2-5; 10 bases match TRBD2. This CDR3 has 16 residues. Trimming at V came to 3 bases and at J to 1 base, leaving 5 bases not matched to a gene. Per the germline V gene, CDR1 is LGHNA and CDR2 is YNFKEQ. The CDR3 DNA reads as TGTGCCAGCAGCCACGTACTAGCGGGACGCCAAGAGACCCAGTACTTC. Residues: CASSHVLAGRQETQYF.

The rearrangement joins TRBV6-1 to TRBJ1-5; 9 bases are a match to TRBD1. V trimming: 7 bases; J trimming: 3 bases; junction bases outside the gene matches: 4. Per germline, CDR1 MNHNS and CDR2 SASEGT. CDR3 length equals 14 residues. CDR3 sequence reads: CASIRDRANQPQHF. The CDR3, as DNA: TGTGCCAGCATTAGGGACAGGGCCAATCAGCCCCAGCATTTT.

The V call is TRBV5-4, the J call TRBJ1-6; TRBD1 might be the D (5 bases). Germline values: CDR1 SGHNT, CDR2 YYREEE (reference sequence). The CDR3 is 15 residues long. The V and J ends lost 0 bases and 8 bases respectively, with 12 bases between them. CDR3 in DNA: TGTGCCAGCAGCTTGGGGGGGATTTCCGATTCACCCCTCCACTTT. This gives the protein CASSLGGISDSPLHF.

V is TRBV19 and J is TRBJ1-5, with D perhaps matching TRBD1 (5 bases). The CDR3 has 15 amino acids. Germline values: CDR1 LNHDA, CDR2 SQIVND (reference sequence). Trimming left V 3 bases short and J 5 bases short, with 14 bases between. The CDR3 sequence is CASSISATGDQPQHF. The CDR3 coding sequence is TGTGCCAGTAGTATTTCGGCAACGGGGGATCAGCCCCAGCATTTT.